Each of the 4 T cell receptor beta chains below was sequenced from the same sample in a study of T cells after yellow fever vaccination. TCRdb re-called the 5' RACE reads with MiXCR, one entry per CDR3 protein. The sample holds 610,000 or so distinct CDR3 sequences, roughly an eighth seen once. The sample here was PBMCs, taken on the day of the yellow fever booster vaccination. These receptors were taken from a man aged 25 to 40 who received the YFV17D yellow fever vaccine.

This clonotype occurred a few times. The rearrangement joins TRBV11-2 to TRBJ2-1; D perhaps matches TRBD1 (6 bases). Germline assignment: CDR1 SGHAT and CDR2 FQNNGV. This CDR3 contains 19 residues. The V end lost 5 bases, the J end lost 0 bases, and 23 bases lay between the germline ends. CDR3 residues: CASSLIQGNRGSSYNEQFF. CDR3 bases: TGTGCCAGCAGCCTCATTCAGGGGAATCGAGGGAGCTCCTACAATGAGCAGTTCTTC.

Turning to this clonotype: A junction end diverges from the germline sequence, so it may reflect a read error. The chain links TRBV7-2 to TRBJ1-5; unclear D gene. Per the germline V gene, CDR1 is SGHTA and CDR2 is FQGNSA. This CDR3 is 14 amino acids long. DNA of the CDR3: TGTGCCAGCAGCTTAGTTGACGGCAACCAGCCCCAGCATTTT. Amino acids: CASSLVDGNQPQHF.

This clonotype was counted a few times. The chain links TRBV29-1 to TRBJ2-2, with TRBD2 identical over 8 bases. Germline assignment: CDR1 SQVTM and CDR2 ANQGSEA. The junction had 5 bases not matched to a gene; V was cut back by 4 bases and J by 4 bases. The CDR3 is 14 amino acids. The CDR3 region has the DNA TGCAGCGTTGTTGGTGGGACTAGCACCGGGGAGCTGTTTTTT. Residues: CSVVGGTSTGELFF.

This clonotype was observed a few times. V and J are TRBV20-1 and TRBJ2-7; D remains unclear. CDR3 length equals 13 residues. V lost 6 bases and J 4 bases, leaving 16 bases between the germline ends. The V gene's germline CDR1 is DFQATT and CDR2 SNEGSKA (reference sequence). The CDR3 coding sequence is TGCAGTGCCCCGGGTAGGGCCAATTACGAGCAGTACTTC. This encodes CSAPGRANYEQYF.